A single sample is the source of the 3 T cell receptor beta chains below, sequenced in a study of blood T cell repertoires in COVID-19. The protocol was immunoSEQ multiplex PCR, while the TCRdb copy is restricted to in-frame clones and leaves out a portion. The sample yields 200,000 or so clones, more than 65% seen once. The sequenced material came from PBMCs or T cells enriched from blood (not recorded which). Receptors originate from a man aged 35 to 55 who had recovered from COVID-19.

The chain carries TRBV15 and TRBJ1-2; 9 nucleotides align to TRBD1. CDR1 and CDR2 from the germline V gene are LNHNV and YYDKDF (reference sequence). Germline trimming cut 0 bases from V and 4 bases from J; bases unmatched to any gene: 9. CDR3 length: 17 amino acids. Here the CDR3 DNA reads TGTGCCACCAGCAGAGATATCTGGGGGACAGGGCGCTATGGCTACACCTTC. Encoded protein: CATSRDIWGTGRYGYTF.

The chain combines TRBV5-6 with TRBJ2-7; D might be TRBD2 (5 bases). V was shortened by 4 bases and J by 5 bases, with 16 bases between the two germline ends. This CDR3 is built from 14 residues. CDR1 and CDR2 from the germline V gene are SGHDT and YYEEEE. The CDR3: CASSTDPNSDEQYF. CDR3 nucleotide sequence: TGTGCCAGCAGCACAGATCCGAATAGCGACGAGCAGTACTTC.

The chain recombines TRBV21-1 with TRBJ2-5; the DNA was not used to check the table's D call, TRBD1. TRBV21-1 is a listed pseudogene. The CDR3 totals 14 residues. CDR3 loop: CASNPFYREETQYF. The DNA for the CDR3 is TGTGCCAGCAACCCCTTCTACAGGGAAGAGACCCAGTACTTC.